This T cell receptor beta chain is from a study of blood T cell repertoires in COVID-19. Study information: Italy, Spain and the United States were the sources of the convalescent and acute COVID-19 samples.

Authors' methods: For nucleated cells, counts were estimated from reference gene primer amplification. Profiling relied on immunoSEQ multiplex PCR, and the TCRdb table lists in-frame clones only, not all of them. V and J calls and clone size are those listed in that table; D and trimming were worked out from the DNA. The data hold 150,000 or so clones, with around 82% observed a single time. Germline CDR1 reads SGHTS; CDR2 reads YDEGEE. CDR3 length: 15 residues. V was pared by 3 bases and J by 3 bases, with 4 bases of the junction left unmatched. The chain joins TRBV5-8 to TRBJ2-2, with 8 bases identical to TRBD2. Material: peripheral blood. The receptor was isolated from a human donor with acute or convalescent COVID-19. The donor label of this sample is uncertain. CDR3 sequence (DNA): TGTGCCAGCAGCTCCCTAGCGGGTGACACCGGGGAGCTGTTTTTT. Residues: CASSSLAGDTGELFF.